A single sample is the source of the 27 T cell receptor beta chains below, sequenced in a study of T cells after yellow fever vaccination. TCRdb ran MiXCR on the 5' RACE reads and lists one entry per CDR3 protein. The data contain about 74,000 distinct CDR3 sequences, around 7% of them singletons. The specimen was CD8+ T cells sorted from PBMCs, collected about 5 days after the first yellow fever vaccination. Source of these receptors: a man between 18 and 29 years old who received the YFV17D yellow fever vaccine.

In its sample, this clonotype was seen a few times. CDR3 amino acids: CASSQEPFNQPQHF. The DNA of the CDR3 is TGTGCCAGCAGCCAAGAGCCGTTCAATCAGCCCCAGCATTTT. The chain links TRBV3-1 to TRBJ1-5; D gene unclear. V dropped 0 bases and J dropped 3 bases, with 6 bases sitting between them. The CDR3 loop spans 14 amino acids. The germline CDR1 and CDR2 sequences are LGHDT and YNNKEL (reference sequence).

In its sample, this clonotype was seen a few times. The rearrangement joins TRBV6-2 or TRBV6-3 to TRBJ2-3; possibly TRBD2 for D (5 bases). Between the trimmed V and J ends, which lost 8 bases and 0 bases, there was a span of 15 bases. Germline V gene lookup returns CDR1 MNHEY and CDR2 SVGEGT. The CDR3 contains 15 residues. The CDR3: CASRRERKSTDTQYF. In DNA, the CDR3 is TGTGCCAGCCGAAGGGAGAGGAAGAGCACAGATACGCAGTATTTT.

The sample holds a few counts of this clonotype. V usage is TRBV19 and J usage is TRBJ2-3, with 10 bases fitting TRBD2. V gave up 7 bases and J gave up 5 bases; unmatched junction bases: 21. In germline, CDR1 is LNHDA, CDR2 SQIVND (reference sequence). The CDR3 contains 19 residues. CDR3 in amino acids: CASTHTPLGSGGAVDTQYF. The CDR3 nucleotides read TGTGCCAGTACCCACACACCCCTGGGGAGCGGGGGGGCGGTAGATACGCAGTATTTT. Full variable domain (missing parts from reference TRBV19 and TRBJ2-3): DGGITQSPKYLFRKEGQNVTLSCEQNLNHDAMYWYRQDPGQGLRLIYYSQIVNDFQKGDIAEGYSVSREKKESFPLTVTSAQKNPTAFYLCASTHTPLGSGGAVDTQYFGPGTRLTVL.

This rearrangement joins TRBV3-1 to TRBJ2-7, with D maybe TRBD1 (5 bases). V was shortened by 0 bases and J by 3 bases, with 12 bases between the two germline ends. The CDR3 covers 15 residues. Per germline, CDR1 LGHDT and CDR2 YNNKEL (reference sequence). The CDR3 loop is CASSQEDKTFYEQYV. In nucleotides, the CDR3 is TGTGCCAGCAGCCAAGAGGACAAGACCTTCTACGAGCAGTACGTC.

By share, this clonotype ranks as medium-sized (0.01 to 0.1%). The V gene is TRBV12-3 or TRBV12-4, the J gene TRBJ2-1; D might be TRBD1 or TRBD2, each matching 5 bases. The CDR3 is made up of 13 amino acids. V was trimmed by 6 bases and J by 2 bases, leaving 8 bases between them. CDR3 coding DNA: TGTGCCAGCAGCCGGGGACCCTACAATGAGCAGTTCTTC. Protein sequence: CASSRGPYNEQFF.

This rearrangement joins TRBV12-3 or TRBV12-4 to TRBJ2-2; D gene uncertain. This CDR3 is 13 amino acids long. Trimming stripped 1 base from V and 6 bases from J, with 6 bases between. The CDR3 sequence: CASSLGTPGELFF. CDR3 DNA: TGTGCCAGCAGTTTAGGCACTCCCGGGGAGCTGTTTTTT.

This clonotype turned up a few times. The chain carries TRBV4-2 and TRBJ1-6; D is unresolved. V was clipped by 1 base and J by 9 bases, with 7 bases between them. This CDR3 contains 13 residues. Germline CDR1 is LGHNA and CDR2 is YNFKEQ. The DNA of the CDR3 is TGTGCCAGCAGCCAAGGTGAGGGTTCACCCCTCCACTTT. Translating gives CASSQGEGSPLHF.

The CDR3 coding sequence is TGTGCCAGCAGTGAACCCATACTAGCGGCAAGCTCCTACAATGAGCAGTTCTTC. Protein sequence: CASSEPILAASSYNEQFF. This sequence joins TRBV6-1 and TRBJ2-1; 8 positions agree with TRBD2. J lost 0 bases, V lost 2 bases, and 9 bases had no gene match. This CDR3 region has 18 residues. In germline, CDR1 is MNHNS, CDR2 SASEGT.

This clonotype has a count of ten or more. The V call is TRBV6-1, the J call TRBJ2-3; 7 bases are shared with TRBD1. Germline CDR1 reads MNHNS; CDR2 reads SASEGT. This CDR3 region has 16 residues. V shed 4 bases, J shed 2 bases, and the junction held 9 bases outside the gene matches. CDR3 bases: TGTGCCAGCAGTGCCTCAGCCAGGGGGATCACAGATACGCAGTATTTT. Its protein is CASSASARGITDTQYF.

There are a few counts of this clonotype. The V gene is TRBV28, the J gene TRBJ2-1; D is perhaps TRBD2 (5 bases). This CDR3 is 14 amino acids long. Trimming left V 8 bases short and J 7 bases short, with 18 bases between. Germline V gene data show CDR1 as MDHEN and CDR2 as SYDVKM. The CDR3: CASGSGRFGNEQFF. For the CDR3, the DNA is TGTGCCAGCGGCTCGGGGAGATTCGGGAATGAGCAGTTCTTC.

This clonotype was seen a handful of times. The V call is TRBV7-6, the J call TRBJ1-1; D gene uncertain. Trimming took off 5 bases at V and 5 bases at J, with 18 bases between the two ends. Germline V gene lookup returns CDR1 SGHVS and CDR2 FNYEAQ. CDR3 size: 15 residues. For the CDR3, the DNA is TGTGCCAGCAGCGCCCTGCTAGAGGGTAGAACTGAAGCTTTCTTT. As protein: CASSALLEGRTEAFF.

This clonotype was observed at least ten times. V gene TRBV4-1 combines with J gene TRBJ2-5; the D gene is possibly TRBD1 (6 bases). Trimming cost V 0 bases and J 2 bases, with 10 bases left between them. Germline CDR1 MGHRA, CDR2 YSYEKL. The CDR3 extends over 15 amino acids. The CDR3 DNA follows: TGCGCCAGCAGCCAAGAGGGGGCAGAGCAAGAGACCCAGTACTTC. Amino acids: CASSQEGAEQETQYF.

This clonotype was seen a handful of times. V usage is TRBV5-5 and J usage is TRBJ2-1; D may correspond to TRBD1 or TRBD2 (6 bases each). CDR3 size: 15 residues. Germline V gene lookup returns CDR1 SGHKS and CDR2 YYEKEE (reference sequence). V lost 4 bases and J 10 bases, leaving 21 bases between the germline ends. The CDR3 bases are TGTGCCAGCAGCACCGGACGGGGGCCGTTGGGGGAGCAGTTCTTC. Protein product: CASSTGRGPLGEQFF.

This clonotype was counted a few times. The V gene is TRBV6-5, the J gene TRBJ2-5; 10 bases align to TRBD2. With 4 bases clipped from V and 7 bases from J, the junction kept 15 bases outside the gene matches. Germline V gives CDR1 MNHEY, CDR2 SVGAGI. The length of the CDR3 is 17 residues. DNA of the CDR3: TGTGCCAGCAGTTCAATAGGACAGCGGGGGGGGGGATGGACCCAGTACTTC. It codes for CASSSIGQRGGGWTQYF.

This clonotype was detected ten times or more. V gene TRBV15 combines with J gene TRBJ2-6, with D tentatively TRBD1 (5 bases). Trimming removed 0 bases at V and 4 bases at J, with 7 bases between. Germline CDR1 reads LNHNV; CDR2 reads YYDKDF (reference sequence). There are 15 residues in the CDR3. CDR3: CATSREGQGANVLTF. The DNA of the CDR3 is TGTGCCACCAGCAGAGAGGGGCAAGGGGCCAACGTCCTGACTTTC. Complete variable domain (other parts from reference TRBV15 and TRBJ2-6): DAMVIQNPRYQVTQFGKPVTLSCSQTLNHNVMYWYQQKSSQAPKLLFHYYDKDFNNEADTPDNFQSRRPNTSFCFLDIRSPGLGDTAMYLCATSREGQGANVLTFGAGSRLTVL.

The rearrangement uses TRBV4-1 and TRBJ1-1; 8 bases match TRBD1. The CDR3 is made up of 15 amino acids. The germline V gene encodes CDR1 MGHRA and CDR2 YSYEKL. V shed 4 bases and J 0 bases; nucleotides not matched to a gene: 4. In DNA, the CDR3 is TGCGCCAGCAGCCGACGACAGGGGATGAACACTGAAGCTTTCTTT. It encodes CASSRRQGMNTEAFF.

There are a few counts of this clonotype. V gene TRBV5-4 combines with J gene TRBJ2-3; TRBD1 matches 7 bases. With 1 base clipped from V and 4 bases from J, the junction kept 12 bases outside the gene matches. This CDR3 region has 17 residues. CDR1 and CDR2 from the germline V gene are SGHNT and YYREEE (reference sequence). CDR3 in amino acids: CASSLPDRVELADTQYF. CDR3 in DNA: TGTGCCAGCAGCTTGCCCGACAGGGTTGAGTTGGCAGATACGCAGTATTTT.

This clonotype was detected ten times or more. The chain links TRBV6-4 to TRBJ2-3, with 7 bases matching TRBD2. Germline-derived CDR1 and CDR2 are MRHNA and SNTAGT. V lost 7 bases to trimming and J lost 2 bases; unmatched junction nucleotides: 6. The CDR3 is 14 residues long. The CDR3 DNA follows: TGTGCCAGCAAACGGGGGGAACACACAGATACGCAGTATTTT. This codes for CASKRGEHTDTQYF.

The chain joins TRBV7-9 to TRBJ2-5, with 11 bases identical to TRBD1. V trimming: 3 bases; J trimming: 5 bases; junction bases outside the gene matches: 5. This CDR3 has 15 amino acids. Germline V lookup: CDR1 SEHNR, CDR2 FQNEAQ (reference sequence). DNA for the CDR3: TGTGCCAGCAGCTTTAGGACAGGGGGCGTCGAGACCCAGTACTTC. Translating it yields CASSFRTGGVETQYF. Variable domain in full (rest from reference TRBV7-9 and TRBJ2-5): DTGVSQNPRHKITKRGQNVTFRCDPISEHNRLYWYRQTLGQGPEFLTYFQNEAQLEKSRLLSDRFSAERPKGSFSTLEIQRTEQGDSAMYLCASSFRTGGVETQYFGPGTRLLVL.

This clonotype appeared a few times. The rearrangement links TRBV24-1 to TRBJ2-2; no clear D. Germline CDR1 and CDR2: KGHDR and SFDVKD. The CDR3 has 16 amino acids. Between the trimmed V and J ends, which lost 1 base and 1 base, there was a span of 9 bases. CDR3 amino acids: CATSDFTVLNTGELFF. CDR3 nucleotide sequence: TGTGCCACCAGTGATTTCACGGTCCTGAACACCGGGGAGCTGTTTTTT.

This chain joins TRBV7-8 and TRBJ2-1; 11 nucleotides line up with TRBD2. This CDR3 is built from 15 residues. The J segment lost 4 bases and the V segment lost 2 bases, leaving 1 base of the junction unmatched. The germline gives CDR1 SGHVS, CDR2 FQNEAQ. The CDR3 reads CASSLLAGGYNEQFF. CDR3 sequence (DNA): TGTGCCAGCAGCTTACTAGCGGGGGGATACAATGAGCAGTTCTTC.

This CDR3 reads CASTKAGADGYTF. The CDR3 DNA follows: TGTGCCAGCACCAAAGCGGGGGCCGACGGCTACACCTTC. The chain couples TRBV6-1 to TRBJ1-2; D might be TRBD1 (6 bases). The CDR3 spans 13 residues. CDR1 is MNHNS, CDR2 SASEGT, per germline. The V end lost 7 bases, the J end lost 8 bases, and 17 bases lay between the germline ends.

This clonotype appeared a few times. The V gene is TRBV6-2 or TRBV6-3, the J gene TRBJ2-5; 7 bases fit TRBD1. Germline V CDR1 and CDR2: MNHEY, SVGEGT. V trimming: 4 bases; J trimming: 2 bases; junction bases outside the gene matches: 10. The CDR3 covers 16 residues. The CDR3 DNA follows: TGTGCCAGCAGTTGTGACCGGGACAGCGAACAAGAGACCCAGTACTTC. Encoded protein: CASSCDRDSEQETQYF.

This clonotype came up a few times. The CDR3 coding sequence is TGCAGCGCCCGCGGACAGGGTTCCCACGAGCAGTACGTC. Encoded protein: CSARGQGSHEQYV. The rearrangement joins TRBV29-1 to TRBJ2-7, with 8 bases lining up with TRBD1. The germline CDR1 and CDR2 sequences are SQVTM and ANQGSEA. This CDR3 is built from 13 residues. V was clipped by 7 bases and J by 5 bases; unmatched bases: 10.

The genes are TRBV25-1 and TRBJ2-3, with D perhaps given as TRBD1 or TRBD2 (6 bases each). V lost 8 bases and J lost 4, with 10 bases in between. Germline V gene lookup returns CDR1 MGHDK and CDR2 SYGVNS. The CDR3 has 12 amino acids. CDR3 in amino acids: CASHGGSDTQYF. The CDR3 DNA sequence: TGTGCCAGCCACGGGGGCTCAGATACGCAGTATTTT.

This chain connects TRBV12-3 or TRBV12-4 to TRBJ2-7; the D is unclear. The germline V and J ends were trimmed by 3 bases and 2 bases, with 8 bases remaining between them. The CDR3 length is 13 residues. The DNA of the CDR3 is TGTGCCAGCAGTTTCGGCGCTACCTACGAGCAGTACGTC. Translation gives CASSFGATYEQYV.

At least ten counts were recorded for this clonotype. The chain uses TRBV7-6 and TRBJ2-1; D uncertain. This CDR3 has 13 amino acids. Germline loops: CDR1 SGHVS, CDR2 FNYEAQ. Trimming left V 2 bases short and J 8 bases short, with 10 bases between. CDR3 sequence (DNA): TGTGCCAGCAGCTTATCAGGACGGTATGAGCAGTTCTTC. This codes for CASSLSGRYEQFF.